Listed below are T cell receptor beta chains from one sample, sequenced in a study of immune cell composition in non-small cell lung cancer. Method: immunoSEQ multiplex PCR; TCRdb's copy keeps in-frame clones and lacks some. The table records under 4,000 clones, roughly 82% of them present only once. The material sequenced was lung tumor tissue. Receptors originate from a human donor with non-small cell lung cancer. CDR3s include the opening cysteine and the closing phenylalanine or tryptophan. D genes are given only for firm matches. Only part of the rows carry a size: once, few, many, or a class if the clone is expanded.

V gene	CDR3 length	clone size	J gene	D gene	CDR3 DNA	CDR3 protein
TRBV4-1	17	NA	TRBJ1-6	TRBD1	TGCGCCAGCAGCCAAGATACGGGACAGATGTATAATTCACCCCTCCACTTT	CASSQDTGQMYNSPLHF
TRBV19	14	NA	TRBJ1-1	NA	TGTGCCAGTAGTATTCAGGGTCCTAACACTGAAGCTTTCTTT	CASSIQGPNTEAFF
TRBV19	13	NA	TRBJ1-2	NA	TGTGCCAGTAGTTACGGGAGGTTCTATGGCTACACCTTC	CASSYGRFYGYTF
TRBV6-1	17	NA	TRBJ2-1	TRBD2	TGTGCCAGCAGTGCCTCTCGACTAGCGGGAGGGAGAAATGAGCAGTTCTTC	CASSASRLAGGRNEQFF
TRBV30	13	NA	TRBJ1-1	TRBD1	TGTGCCCGACACCGGACAGGGGACACTGAAGCTTTCTTT	CARHRTGDTEAFF
TRBV28	16	NA	TRBJ2-2	TRBD2	TGTGCCAGCAGTTTTGGTCTAGCGGGAGAAACCGGGGAGCTGTTTTTT	CASSFGLAGETGELFF
TRBV11-2	17	NA	TRBJ1-2	NA	TGTGCCAGCAGCTTAGTCGGCAGTTCAAGGGGGAACTATGGCTACACCTTC	CASSLVGSSRGNYGYTF
TRBV10-3	13	once	TRBJ1-4	NA	TGTGCCATCAGCCAGGGTGCTAATGAAAAACTGTTTTTT	CAISQGANEKLFF
TRBV30	11	NA	TRBJ2-7	NA	TGTGCCTGGAGCTTAAACTACGAGCAGTACTTC	CAWSLNYEQYF
TRBV21-1	17	NA	TRBJ2-5	NA	TGTGCCAGCAGTGAAGGTCTCAGGATCACCGTCGACGAGACCCAGTACTTC	CASSEGLRITVDETQYF
TRBV9	15	once	TRBJ2-1	TRBD2	TGTGCCAGCAGCGTAGCAAGCGGGAGTGCAAATGAGCAGTTCTTC	CASSVASGSANEQFF
TRBV7-2	13	NA	TRBJ1-1	NA	TGTGCCAGCAGCTTATCGGGGGTTACTGAAGCTTTCTTT	CASSLSGVTEAFF
TRBV7-9	12	NA	TRBJ1-1	NA	TGTGCCAGCAGCCTACCGGGATTTGAAGCTTTCTTT	CASSLPGFEAFF
TRBV6-5	15	NA	TRBJ2-2	NA	TGTGCCAGCACCCCGAGGGGGGGCAACACCGGGGAGCTGTTTTTT	CASTPRGGNTGELFF
TRBV19	12	once	TRBJ1-1	NA	TGTGCCAGTAGTTACGGTCCAGCGCCGGCTTTCTTT	CASSYGPAPAFF
TRBV7-2	15	NA	TRBJ2-1	TRBD2	TGTGCCAGCAGCTTGACTAGCGGATCATCGGATGAGCAGTTCTTC	CASSLTSGSSDEQFF
TRBV11-2	15	large	TRBJ1-1	NA	TGTGCCAGCAGCTTACCAAGGGGTATGAACACTGAAGCTTTCTTT	CASSLPRGMNTEAFF
TRBV5-6	17	once	TRBJ1-1	TRBD1	TGTGCCAGCAGCGGAGCGGAGGGGGCGCCTATCAGCACTGAAGCTTTCTTT	CASSGAEGAPISTEAFF
TRBV5-1	14	NA	TRBJ1-3	NA	TGCGCCAGCAGCTTCGCTAGCTCTGGAAACACCATATATTTT	CASSFASSGNTIYF
TRBV29-1	13	NA	TRBJ1-1	NA	TGCAGCGCCCTCCCCCAGGAGGGGACTGAAGCTTTCTTT	CSALPQEGTEAFF
TRBV5-1	14	NA	TRBJ2-7	TRBD1	TGCGCCAGCAGCTTGAGCAGGGGGCTCTACGAGCAGTACTTC	CASSLSRGLYEQYF
TRBV18	15	NA	TRBJ1-2	NA	TGTGCCAGCTCGCCCGACGCGGGGGGGTACTATGGCTACACCTTC	CASSPDAGGYYGYTF
TRBV6-5	15	NA	TRBJ2-7	TRBD1	TGTGCCAGCAGTTACGGTGGGACAGGCTCCTACGAGCAGTACTTC	CASSYGGTGSYEQYF
TRBV5-5	15	NA	TRBJ1-2	TRBD1	TGTGCCAGCAGCTCCGGGACAGGTTTAACTTATGGCTACACCTTC	CASSSGTGLTYGYTF
TRBV2	16	NA	TRBJ2-1	NA	TGTGCCAGCAGTCCTAATACTAGAGGGACCTACAATGAGCAGTTCTTC	CASSPNTRGTYNEQFF
TRBV4-1	17	NA	TRBJ2-3	TRBD2	TGCGCCAGCAGCCAAGATGGGCGGGGGGCCCCAACAGATACGCAGTATTTT	CASSQDGRGAPTDTQYF
TRBV9	16	NA	TRBJ2-2	TRBD2	TGTGCCAGCAGCCTCAGGACTAGCGGAGCCACCGGGGAGCTGTTTTTT	CASSLRTSGATGELFF
TRBV11-2	13	NA	TRBJ2-5	TRBD1	TGTGCCAGCAGCGGGACAGGGGAAGAGACCCAGTACTTC	CASSGTGEETQYF
TRBV9	16	few	TRBJ2-3	NA	TGTGCCAGCAGCGCTTTGGACAGTTCCATCACAGATACGCAGTATTTT	CASSALDSSITDTQYF
TRBV4-1	18	once	TRBJ1-5	TRBD1	TGCGCCAGCAGCCAACCCACGGGGACAGCCTTTAGCAATCAGCCCCAGCATTTT	CASSQPTGTAFSNQPQHF
TRBV18	14	NA	TRBJ2-2	NA	TGTGCCAGCTCACCGGCTAGCCTGAACGGGGAGCTGTTTTTT	CASSPASLNGELFF
TRBV5-4	13	NA	TRBJ1-1	NA	TGTGCCAGCAGCTCGGGGAGGAACACTGAAGCTTTCTTT	CASSSGRNTEAFF
TRBV7-6	17	few	TRBJ2-5	TRBD2	TGTGCCAGCAGCTTAGAGGGGCGGGAGGCTCGCCGAAAGACCCAGTACTTC	CASSLEGREARRKTQYF
TRBV7-2	15	NA	TRBJ2-3	NA	TGTGCCAGCAGCCCAGGTGGGGCGGGATCAGATACGCAGTATTTT	CASSPGGAGSDTQYF
TRBV5-4	16	NA	TRBJ2-1	NA	TGTGCCAGCAGCTTCCGTGCGGGGATGTCCTACAATGAGCAGTTCTTC	CASSFRAGMSYNEQFF
TRBV10-3	14	once	TRBJ1-1	TRBD1	TGTGCCATCAGTGCGACAGGGTTGAACACTGAAGCTTTCTTT	CAISATGLNTEAFF
TRBV9	16	NA	TRBJ2-1	TRBD2	TGTGCCAGCAGCCGCCGCAAAGCGGGAGGGCCCAATGAGCAGTTCTTC	CASSRRKAGGPNEQFF
TRBV11-2	13	NA	TRBJ2-5	NA	TGTGCCAGCAGCCCTGGGCGCGGGGAGACCCAGTACTTC	CASSPGRGETQYF
TRBV4-1	14	NA	TRBJ2-7	TRBD1	TGCGCCAGCAGCCAGGACAGGGTCTCCTACGAGCAGTACTTC	CASSQDRVSYEQYF
TRBV5-4	13	NA	TRBJ1-1	NA	TGTGCCAGCAGCAGAGACAGGAACACTGAAGCTTTCTTT	CASSRDRNTEAFF
TRBV19	16	NA	TRBJ1-5	TRBD1	TGTGCCAGTAGGTCCGGGAGACAGGGCCGGAATCAGCCCCAGCATTTT	CASRSGRQGRNQPQHF
TRBV6-1	14	NA	TRBJ2-3	NA	TGTGCCAGCAGTGTTGGCGGGAGCACAGATACGCAGTATTTT	CASSVGGSTDTQYF
TRBV7-9	17	NA	TRBJ2-6	NA	TGTGCCAGCAGCTTATCAGGGGGGCGGGTAGGGGCCAACGTCCTGACTTTC	CASSLSGGRVGANVLTF
TRBV4-3	15	NA	TRBJ1-6	TRBD1	TGCGCCAGCAGCCAAGATGCCACAGGGGATTCACCCCTCCACTTT	CASSQDATGDSPLHF
TRBV27	18	NA	TRBJ2-2	TRBD2	TGTGCCAGCAGTTTATCGCATTGGGGGACCAGCGGGGCCGGGGAGCTGTTTTTT	CASSLSHWGTSGAGELFF
TRBV6-1	15	once	TRBJ2-7	TRBD1	TGTGCCAGCAGTGAAGGGACAGGGCGGGTCTACGAGCAGTACTTC	CASSEGTGRVYEQYF
TRBV19	14	NA	TRBJ1-2	NA	TGTGCCAGTAGCTCCCTCCGAGGTAACTATGGCTACACCTTC	CASSSLRGNYGYTF
TRBV7-2	15	NA	TRBJ1-6	TRBD1	TGTGCCAGCAGCGCTCAGGGACAGGGGGATTCACCCCTCCACTTT	CASSAQGQGDSPLHF
TRBV19	13	few	TRBJ2-1	TRBD1	TGTGCCAGTAGTTTGGACAGGGACAATGAGCAGTTCTTC	CASSLDRDNEQFF
TRBV10-3	13	NA	TRBJ1-1	NA	TGTGCCATCAGTGAGTCGAAAGGCGGCGAAGCTTTCTTT	CAISESKGGEAFF
TRBV28	13	NA	TRBJ1-5	NA	TGTGCCAGCAGGTCAGGGAGGGATCAGCCCCAGCATTTT	CASRSGRDQPQHF
TRBV5-1	15	NA	TRBJ2-3	TRBD2	TGCGCCAGCAGCTTGTTAGCGGGAGTAGAAGATACGCAGTATTTT	CASSLLAGVEDTQYF
TRBV13	14	NA	TRBJ2-7	NA	TGTGCCAGCAGCTTAGTTGGCGGGTCCTACGAGCAGTACTTC	CASSLVGGSYEQYF
TRBV6-1	12	NA	TRBJ2-7	NA	TGTGCCGTCCGGGACACCCTCTACGAGCAGTACTTC	CAVRDTLYEQYF
TRBV5-1	14	NA	TRBJ2-5	NA	TGCGCCAGCAGCTTGGCCGGACTATCCGAGACCCAGTACTTC	CASSLAGLSETQYF